One and the same sample provided the 9 T cell receptor beta chains below, sequenced in a study of vaccination and CD4 T cells after COVID-19. These receptors' antigens are unknown. The treatment here: approximately 11-day PBMC culture with coronavirus spike peptide pools or control peptides (ViraFEST assay). Sequenced with the Oncomine TCR Beta short-read assay was DNA taken from cultured CD4+ T cells. Via MiXCR, TCRdb re-called the PCR reads, giving one row per CDR3 protein. The sample holds 10,000 to 12,000 distinct CDR3 sequences, approximately 30% seen once. Specimen: CD4+ T cells from blood, cultured in vitro, collected after SARS-CoV-2 vaccination. The receptors were gathered from a human donor who had recovered from COVID-19.

Only a few counts were recorded for this clonotype. The chain employs TRBV20-1 and TRBJ1-3; 7 bases agree with TRBD1. The J segment lost 0 bases and the V segment lost 4 bases, leaving 6 bases of the junction unmatched. The germline gives CDR1 DFQATT, CDR2 SNEGSKA (reference sequence). The CDR3 consists of 15 residues. CDR3 DNA sequence: TGCAGTGCTACGGAGGACAGGATCTCTGGAAACACCATATATTTT. As protein: CSATEDRISGNTIYF.

The chain has TRBV7-9 and TRBJ2-5, with D perhaps TRBD2 (5 bases). CDR3 length equals 15 residues. Germline CDR1 reads SEHNR; CDR2 reads FQNEAQ (reference sequence). Trimming took off 3 bases at V and 1 base at J, with 12 bases between the two ends. The CDR3 loop reads CASSFTAVIQETQYF. The DNA of the CDR3 is TGTGCCAGCAGCTTTACAGCGGTTATCCAAGAGACCCAGTACTTC.

The rearrangement links TRBV6-2 or TRBV6-3 to TRBJ1-5; D possibly corresponds to TRBD1 (6 bases). Germline values: CDR1 MNHEY, CDR2 SVGEGT. The CDR3 has 14 amino acids. V lost 5 bases and J 2 bases, leaving 10 bases between the germline ends. CDR3 sequence: CASSRPGGNQPQHF. The DNA for the CDR3 is TGTGCCAGCAGTCGCCCAGGGGGCAATCAGCCCCAGCATTTT.

The rearrangement joins TRBV6-1 to TRBJ2-5; no definite D call. The germline V and J ends were trimmed by 5 bases and 5 bases, with 24 bases remaining between them. The CDR3 has 17 amino acids. Germline-derived CDR1 and CDR2 are MNHNS and SASEGT. CDR3 coding DNA: TGTGCCAGCAGTACCCAGGCCGCCCCGTTAGGGCTGGAGACCCAGTACTTC. Translation gives CASSTQAAPLGLETQYF.

The chain couples TRBV7-2 to TRBJ1-6, with a weak D call TRBD1 (5 bases). Germline loops: CDR1 SGHTA, CDR2 FQGNSA. The CDR3 extends over 14 amino acids. The V end lost 6 bases, the J end lost 6 bases, and 12 bases lay between the germline ends. Written as DNA, the CDR3 is TGTGCCAGCAGGGGGGGGGTAGGTAATTCACCCCTCCACTTT. It specifies CASRGGVGNSPLHF.

The V gene is TRBV7-9, the J gene TRBJ1-4; TRBD1 might be the D (6 bases). V was pared by 6 bases and J by 8 bases, with 13 bases between. Germline V gene lookup returns CDR1 SEHNR and CDR2 FQNEAQ (reference sequence). The CDR3 has 13 residues. CDR3 residues: CASSGEGDEKLFF. The CDR3 DNA reads TGTGCCAGCAGTGGGGAGGGGGACGAAAAACTGTTTTTT.

This clonotype appeared a few times. The chain recombines TRBV20-1 with TRBJ2-1, with D possibly TRBD2 on 6 matching bases. Trimming removed 6 bases at V and 0 bases at J, with 15 bases between. Germline V gives CDR1 DFQATT, CDR2 SNEGSKA (reference sequence). This CDR3 region has 15 residues. The CDR3 protein is CSASGWTSSYNEQFF. CDR3 bases: TGCAGTGCCAGCGGGTGGACCAGCTCCTACAATGAGCAGTTCTTC.

The DNA of the CDR3 is TGTGCCAGCAGCGGGGGTAGCGGGCGCACAGATACGCAGTATTTT. Its translation: CASSGGSGRTDTQYF. The chain links TRBV7-2 to TRBJ2-3; 7 bases map to TRBD2. The length of the CDR3 is 15 residues. The V segment lost 5 bases and the J segment 1 base; nucleotides outside the gene matches: 6. Germline CDR1 reads SGHTA; CDR2 reads FQGNSA.

The chain couples TRBV12-3 or TRBV12-4 to TRBJ1-2; D is unresolved. The CDR3 spans 13 residues. V lost 6 bases and J 5 bases, leaving 13 bases between the germline ends. Here the CDR3 reads CASRYQAAYGYTF. The CDR3 DNA is TGTGCCAGCAGATATCAGGCTGCTTATGGCTACACCTTC.